The 5 T cell receptor beta chains below were found in one sample sequenced in a study of blood T cells in healthy people across ages. With a J-beta primer mix and a sample-barcoded 5' primer, a second PCR ran 7 to 11 cycles. TCRdb reanalysed the 5' RACE reads using MiXCR and keeps one entry per CDR3 protein. Of roughly 1,700,000 distinct CDR3 sequences in the sample, 28% were seen once. The sequencing sample was made of blood. These receptors were obtained from a young woman in good health.

The CDR3 DNA is TGTGCCAGCACCCAACCCGGGACAGGAAATTCACCCCTCCACTTT. This encodes CASTQPGTGNSPLHF. The V call is TRBV6-5, the J call TRBJ1-6, with 8 bases lining up with TRBD1. V was clipped by 7 bases and J by 7 bases; unmatched bases: 9. Germline loops: CDR1 MNHEY, CDR2 SVGAGI. CDR3 length: 15 residues.

CDR3 in DNA: TGCAGTGCTAGGATGCCCCAGATGGGGACAGGGGGGGAGACCCAGTACTTC. Translated, it gives CSARMPQMGTGGETQYF. The chain has TRBV20-1 and TRBJ2-5; 11 nucleotides align to TRBD1. Trimming at V came to 3 bases and at J to 5 bases, leaving 14 bases not matched to a gene. There are 17 residues in the CDR3. From germline, CDR1 is DFQATT and CDR2 SNEGSKA (reference sequence).

This clonotype came up many times. The J gene is TRBJ2-7, the V gene TRBV29-1, with 7 bases that match TRBD1. V shed 7 bases and J 7 bases; nucleotides not matched to a gene: 13. CDR3 length: 13 amino acids. Germline V lookup: CDR1 SQVTM, CDR2 ANQGSEA. This CDR3 reads CSGTGERPLEQYF. The CDR3 DNA follows: TGCAGCGGCACAGGGGAAAGGCCCCTGGAGCAGTACTTC.

The gene calls are TRBV20-1 and TRBJ1-5, with D tentatively TRBD1 (6 bases). Trimming took 3 bases from V and 4 from J, leaving 13 bases between them. Germline V lookup: CDR1 DFQATT, CDR2 SNEGSKA (reference sequence). The CDR3 loop spans 14 amino acids. CDR3 sequence (DNA): TGCAGTGCTAGCCCCTTAGGGGGAAATCAGCCCCAGCATTTT. It translates to CSASPLGGNQPQHF.

On this clonotype itself: The junction shows a germline mismatch at one end, possibly a read error. This chain joins TRBV5-1 and TRBJ2-1; maybe TRBD1 (6 bases). The CDR3 runs to 16 residues. Per the germline V gene, CDR1 is SGHRS and CDR2 is YFSETQ. The CDR3 protein is CASNRGAGDSYNERFF. The CDR3 nucleotides read TGCGCCAGCAACCGTGGGGCAGGGGATTCCTACAATGAGCGGTTCTTC.